This TCR beta chain was recorded in a study of blood T cell repertoires in COVID-19. In the original workflow: Reference gene primers were amplified, and this amplification served to estimate nucleated cell counts. The repertoire was sequenced with immunoSEQ multiplex PCR; TCRdb's copy has only in-frame clones and lacks some. Clone size and the V and J calls come from that table; the DNA yielded D and trimming. The sample has some 80,000 clones; around nine tenths are singletons. This CDR3 contains 17 residues. Per germline, CDR1 LNHNV and CDR2 YYDKDF (reference sequence). V lost 0 bases to trimming and J lost 4 bases; unmatched junction nucleotides: 11.

The gene calls are TRBV15 and TRBJ2-7; 8 nucleotides align to TRBD2. Material: peripheral blood. The receptor comes from a human donor in a cohort sampled during active COVID-19. The CDR3 reads CATSRDLPGGPQYEQYF. CDR3 coding DNA: TGTGCCACCAGCAGAGATTTACCGGGAGGGCCTCAATACGAGCAGTACTTC.